This T cell receptor beta chain was documented in a study of blood T cell repertoires in COVID-19 (dated by TCRdb to about 2020). At the level of the whole study: The collaborator samples originated in the United States, Italy and Spain and spanned the acute and convalescent phases of COVID-19. The material from the prospective study consisted of cDNA or gDNA derived from T cells, B-cell-depleted T cells, or PBMCs. Subjects who had been exposed to COVID-19, were actively infected with it, or had recovered from it provided the deeply sampled blood TCRbeta repertoires that made up the dataset. The repertoires were released in a freely available public database intended as a resource for research on the immune response to SARS-CoV-2. The samples were drawn from two sources: the first 160 participants of the ongoing ImmuneRACE study, and 1,254 subjects contributed by 6 global collaborators. A de-identified subject ID, COVID-19 status, age in years and sex were almost always included in the sample metadata. Where HLA class I and class II types were available, the types were taken from metadata supplied by the sample provider, not from assay-based typing.

A second Seattle source provided samples from volunteer blood donors who had recovered from COVID-19. The collaborating institutions used their own protocols to collect whole blood in K2EDTA tubes. Collaborator samples were shipped for TCRbeta analysis as frozen whole blood, isolated PBMCs, or DNA extracted from either sample type. This clone was recorded only once. The target of this receptor is not known. No quality values exist for individual bases; no much larger clone is one base distant. V was cut back by 1 base and J by 9 bases, leaving a gap of 15 bases between them. There are 15 amino acids in the CDR3, from cysteine to phenylalanine inclusive. Only the CDR3 portion is preserved as DNA: 45 bases, with reading frame beginning at the first base. From a lookup of the germline V gene (reference sequence), CDR1 and CDR2 are SEHNR and FQNEAQ. The immunoSEQ Assay, a bias-controlled multiplex PCR, was used to amplify TCRbeta CDR3 regions from genomic DNA. From the authors' description of their analysis: Within the assay, amplification of reference gene primers was used to estimate how many nucleated cells each sample contained. To quantify the absolute abundance of each unique TCRbeta CDR3 rearrangement, sequence reads were collapsed and filtered. For each sample, productive Simpson clonality was calculated as the square root of Simpson's diversity index over productive rearrangements. TCRdb took over this immuneACCESS table, retaining in-frame rearrangements with V and J assigned. Such tables are incomplete; in checked studies, under half of the missing clones stem from an unresolved V gene, and the remainder is unexplained. Clonal size and the V and J genes are those of that table, whereas D and trimming came from the DNA. The sample table records 220,000 or so clones; 80% to 85% of these occur just once. Around 5.5% of the sample rests with the top ten.

Results the study describes overall, beyond this receptor: Clinical and demographic metadata were provided uncurated, with the amount varying by source and participant.

The sequenced sample was peripheral blood. This TCR was sampled from a woman aged 55-75 years who had recovered from COVID-19. The V and J genes are TRBV7-9 and TRBJ2-2; D gene: possibly TRBD2, on 6 matching bases. The CDR3 protein sequence reads: CASSLDGGGYRELFF. The sequenced DNA: TGTGCCAGCAGCTTAGACGGGGGTGGCTACCGGGAGCTGTTTTTT. Reference TRBV7-9 and TRBJ2-2 genes cover what lies past the CDR3, so the full variable domain is DTGVSQNPRHKITKRGQNVTFRCDPISEHNRLYWYRQTLGQGPEFLTYFQNEAQLEKSRLLSDRFSAERPKGSFSTLEIQRTEQGDSAMYLCASSLDGGGYRELFFGEGSRLTVL.